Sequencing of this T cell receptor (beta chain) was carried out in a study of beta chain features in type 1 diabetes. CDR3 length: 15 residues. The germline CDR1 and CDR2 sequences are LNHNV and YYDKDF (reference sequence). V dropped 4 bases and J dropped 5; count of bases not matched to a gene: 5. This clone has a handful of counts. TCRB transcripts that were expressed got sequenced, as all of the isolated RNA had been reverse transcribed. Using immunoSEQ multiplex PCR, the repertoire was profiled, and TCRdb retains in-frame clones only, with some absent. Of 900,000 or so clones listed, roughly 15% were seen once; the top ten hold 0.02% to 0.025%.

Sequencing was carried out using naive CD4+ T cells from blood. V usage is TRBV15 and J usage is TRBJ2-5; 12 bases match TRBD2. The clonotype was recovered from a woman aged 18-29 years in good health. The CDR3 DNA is TGTGCCACCAGCACAGGACTAGCGGGATCGGAGACCCAGTACTTC. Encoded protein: CATSTGLAGSETQYF.